These 26 T cell receptor beta chains came from one sample sequenced in a study of memory CD4+ T cells and cytomegalovirus serostatus. The table came from immunoSEQ multiplex PCR; TCRdb's copy has only in-frame clones and leaves some out. This sample has under 50,000 clones, with under 80% found just once. The sort gate was single viable CD3+CD4+CD8-CD45RO+ cells for memory CD4+ T cells. The sample was memory CD4+ T cells from blood. These receptors all come from an adult in good health and CMV-seronegative.

This clone is medium-sized by share. This chain joins TRBV7-2 and TRBJ1-6, with TRBD1 matching 12 bases. Germline V gene sequence: CDR1 SGHTA, CDR2 FQGNSA. The V segment lost 5 bases and the J segment 6 bases; nucleotides outside the gene matches: 5. This CDR3 is 16 amino acids long. CDR3 DNA: TGTGCCAGCAGCCACCGGGACAGGGGGCCTAATTCACCCCTCCACTTT. Translation gives CASSHRDRGPNSPLHF.

The rearrangement uses TRBV6-1 and TRBJ2-1; 9 positions match TRBD2. The CDR3 has 15 amino acids. Looked up from germline, CDR1 is MNHNS and CDR2 is SASEGT. V lost 1 base and J lost 4; bases outside the gene matches: 2. CDR3 region: CASSEVAGVYNEQFF. Here the CDR3 DNA reads TGTGCCAGCAGTGAAGTAGCGGGGGTTTACAATGAGCAGTTCTTC.

The rearrangement links TRBV2 to TRBJ2-1; no clear D. Germline assignment: CDR1 SNHLY and CDR2 FYNNEI. The CDR3 consists of 14 residues. V lost 5 bases and J lost 4, with 12 bases in between. For the CDR3, the DNA is TGTGCCAGCAGTCCCCTGGACGGGTACAATGAGCAGTTCTTC. Amino acid sequence: CASSPLDGYNEQFF. Variable domain in full (rest from reference TRBV2 and TRBJ2-1): EPEVTQTPSHQVTQMGQEVILRCVPISNHLYFYWYRQILGQKVEFLVSFYNNEISEKSEIFDDQFSVERPDGSNFTLKIRSTKLEDSAMYFCASSPLDGYNEQFFGPGTRLTVL.

V usage is TRBV19 and J usage is TRBJ1-4; D may be TRBD1 (6 bases). This CDR3 is built from 14 residues. Trimming removed 6 bases at V and 7 bases at J, with 15 bases between. Germline V gives CDR1 LNHDA, CDR2 SQIVND (reference sequence). The DNA for the CDR3 is TGTGCCAGTAGGGATACAGGAGGGGGTGAAAAACTGTTTTTT. This sequence encodes CASRDTGGGEKLFF.

The rearrangement links TRBV14 to TRBJ1-1; 7 bases line up with TRBD1. The junction had 3 bases not matched to a gene; V was cut back by 4 bases and J by 1 base. The CDR3 is made up of 14 amino acids. The germline V gene encodes CDR1 SGHDN and CDR2 FVKESK. CDR3 sequence reads: CASSRYRGNTEAFF. The CDR3 coding sequence is TGTGCCAGCAGCCGTTACAGGGGGAACACTGAAGCTTTCTTT.

This chain connects TRBV18 to TRBJ1-2, with D possibly matching TRBD1 (5 bases). This CDR3 is 16 amino acids long. V lost 0 bases, J lost 2 bases, and 13 bases lay in between. CDR1 KGHSH and CDR2 LQKENI come from the germline V gene. The CDR3 DNA sequence: TGTGCCAGCTCACCACCGGTCAGACAGATCAACTATGGCTACACCTTC. Residues: CASSPPVRQINYGYTF.

The chain combines TRBV30 with TRBJ2-3, with D hard to call. The CDR3 extends over 15 amino acids. Germline CDR1 reads GTSNPN; CDR2 reads SVGIG (reference sequence). The V end was cut by 0 bases, the J end by 0 bases, with 10 bases between. In nucleotides, the CDR3 is TGTGCCTGGAGTGTCAAGGGCTTCAGCACAGATACGCAGTATTTT. Translating it yields CAWSVKGFSTDTQYF.

Only one count was recorded for this clone. This chain uses TRBV2 with TRBJ2-2, with TRBD1 matching 8 bases. Trimming at V came to 7 bases and at J to 3 bases, leaving 7 bases not matched to a gene. The CDR3 spans 15 residues. In germline, CDR1 is SNHLY, CDR2 FYNNEI. Here the CDR3 DNA reads TGTGCCAGCACCCCCCGGACAGGGTACACCGGGGAGCTGTTTTTT. This sequence encodes CASTPRTGYTGELFF.

Here the CDR3 DNA reads TGTGCCTGGAGTGTTCCTCTGGGGCAGGGTAATTCACCCCTCCACTTT. This codes for CAWSVPLGQGNSPLHF. The rearrangement uses TRBV30 and TRBJ1-6; tentative D call: TRBD1 (5 bases). V was pared by 0 bases and J by 6 bases, with 15 bases between. Germline CDR1 reads GTSNPN; CDR2 reads SVGIG (reference sequence). The CDR3 is 16 amino acids.

Notes on this clone: Other nucleotide sequences in the sample specify the same CDR3. The J gene is TRBJ2-5, the V gene TRBV28, with D hard to call. V gave up 3 bases and J gave up 1 base, with 0 bases separating them. Germline lookup yields CDR1 MDHEN and CDR2 SYDVKM. This CDR3 spans 11 amino acids. In nucleotides, the CDR3 is TGTGCCAGCAGTTTCCAAGAGACCCAGTACTTC. This translates into CASSFQETQYF.

The rearrangement joins TRBV5-1 to TRBJ2-3, with D hard to call. The V and J ends lost 4 bases and 1 base respectively, with 7 bases between them. The CDR3 sequence is 13 residues long. Germline values: CDR1 SGHRS, CDR2 YFSETQ. CDR3 sequence: CASSPGGTDTQYF. Here the CDR3 DNA reads TGCGCCAGCAGCCCAGGCGGCACAGATACGCAGTATTTT.

The chain uses TRBV6-5 and TRBJ2-5, with D perhaps matching TRBD1 (5 bases). The end of the DNA fits TRBJ2-7 better, so the J call may be wrong. CDR1 is MNHEY, CDR2 SVGAGI, per germline. The CDR3 totals 15 residues. The CDR3 sequence is CASSYSRQGWFEQYF. Written as DNA, the CDR3 is TGTGCCAGCAGTTACTCAAGGCAGGGTTGGTTCGAGCAGTACTTC.

The chain links TRBV28 to TRBJ1-1; the D is unclear. The V gene's germline CDR1 is MDHEN and CDR2 SYDVKM. CDR3 length: 15 residues. V gave up 2 bases and J gave up 0 bases, with 10 bases separating them. The CDR3 DNA reads as TGTGCCAGCAGTTTACCGGGCTCCATGAACACTGAAGCTTTCTTT. Translated, it gives CASSLPGSMNTEAFF.

The chain combines TRBV4-1 with TRBJ2-5; the D gene is possibly TRBD1 (6 bases). This CDR3 contains 14 residues. Germline loops: CDR1 MGHRA, CDR2 YSYEKL. Trimming took off 3 bases at V and 1 base at J, with 9 bases between the two ends. Here the CDR3 reads CASSHSDSQETQYF. The CDR3 DNA follows: TGCGCCAGCAGCCATTCGGACAGCCAAGAGACCCAGTACTTC.

The chain couples TRBV2 to TRBJ1-2, with 10 bases that match TRBD1. The CDR3 has 16 residues. V lost 7 bases to trimming and J lost 4 bases; unmatched junction nucleotides: 12. The germline V gene has CDR1 SNHLY and CDR2 FYNNEI. This CDR3 is CASTRDRGWLGYGYTF. The DNA for the CDR3 is TGTGCCAGCACCAGGGACAGGGGCTGGCTAGGCTATGGCTACACCTTC.

V and J are TRBV11-2 and TRBJ2-1; D remains unclear. V lost 0 bases and J 6 bases, leaving 15 bases between the germline ends. The CDR3 has 16 amino acids. Germline loops: CDR1 SGHAT, CDR2 FQNNGV. The DNA for the CDR3 is TGTGCCAGCAGCTTAGATCCAGCGAGTTCCGGCAATGAGCAGTTCTTC. It codes for CASSLDPASSGNEQFF. The entire variable domain, with the rest obtained from reference TRBV11-2 and TRBJ2-1, is as follows: EAGVAQSPRYKIIEKRQSVAFWCNPISGHATLYWYQQILGQGPKLLIQFQNNGVVDDSQLPKDRFSAERLKGVDSTLKIQPAKLEDSAVYLCASSLDPASSGNEQFFGPGTRLTVL.

The chain uses TRBV28 and TRBJ2-4, with TRBD2 matching over 15 bases. V lost 8 bases and J lost 8; bases outside the gene matches: 4. Germline V lookup: CDR1 MDHEN, CDR2 SYDVKM. This CDR3 has 14 amino acids. CDR3 sequence reads: CASRTSGGADIQYF. Here the CDR3 DNA reads TGTGCCAGCCGGACTAGCGGGGGGGCTGACATTCAGTACTTC.

The chain carries TRBV9 and TRBJ1-6, with unresolved D. The germline V and J ends were trimmed by 0 bases and 0 bases, with 10 bases remaining between them. Germline loops: CDR1 SGDLS, CDR2 YYNGEE. This CDR3 has 17 amino acids. The CDR3: CASSVGPESSYNSPLHF. The DNA of the CDR3 is TGTGCCAGCAGCGTAGGACCGGAGAGCTCCTATAATTCACCCCTCCACTTT.

The CDR3 DNA reads as TGTGCCAGCAGCTTAAATACGGACCTCTACAATGAGCAGTTCTTC. It encodes CASSLNTDLYNEQFF. The chain has TRBV7-3 and TRBJ2-1; no firm D call. The germline gives CDR1 SGHTA, CDR2 FQGTGA. The CDR3 is made up of 15 amino acids. V lost 1 base, J lost 3 bases, and 10 bases lay in between.

This clone appeared a few times. The CDR3 spells CSGVKGYEQYF. For the CDR3, the DNA is TGCAGCGGTGTGAAAGGCTACGAGCAGTACTTC. The chain employs TRBV29-1 and TRBJ2-7; D remains ambiguous. This CDR3 has 11 amino acids. Deletions cut 7 bases from V and 3 bases from J, with 10 bases between. Germline-derived CDR1 and CDR2 are SQVTM and ANQGSEA.

The chain is built from TRBV4-3 and TRBJ2-1; TRBD1 aligns across 8 bases. CDR3 size: 16 residues. The germline V gene has CDR1 LGHNA and CDR2 YSLEER. After removal of 3 bases from V and 0 bases from J, the junction contained 4 bases not matched to a gene. This CDR3 is CASSHDRGVSYNEQFF. CDR3 DNA sequence: TGCGCCAGCAGCCATGACAGGGGCGTCTCCTACAATGAGCAGTTCTTC.

CDR3 protein: CASSPREQGTGGELFF. In nucleotides, the CDR3 is TGTGCCAGCTCACCACGCGAACAGGGGACTGGTGGGGAGCTGTTTTTT. V gene TRBV18 combines with J gene TRBJ2-2; D possibly corresponds to TRBD1 (7 bases). Germline assignment: CDR1 KGHSH and CDR2 LQKENI. The CDR3 spans 16 residues. V dropped 1 base and J dropped 8 bases, with 17 bases sitting between them.

This chain uses TRBV5-1 with TRBJ2-7; D gene uncertain. The germline V gene encodes CDR1 SGHRS and CDR2 YFSETQ. Deletions cut 2 bases from V and 2 bases from J, with 8 bases between. This CDR3 has 13 residues. The CDR3 DNA follows: TGCGCCAGCAGCTTTGACACAGCCTACGAGCAGTACTTC. This encodes CASSFDTAYEQYF. Filled out from reference TRBV5-1 and TRBJ2-7, the complete variable domain reads KAGVTQTPRYLIKTRGQQVTLSCSPISGHRSVSWYQQTPGQGLQFLFEYFSETQRNKGNFPGRFSGRQFSNSRSEMNVSTLELGDSALYLCASSFDTAYEQYFGPGTRLTVT.

J is TRBJ1-6 and V is TRBV5-6; D uncertain. This CDR3 spans 14 amino acids. From germline, CDR1 is SGHDT and CDR2 YYEEEE. Deletions cut 4 bases from V and 10 bases from J, with 15 bases between. DNA of the CDR3: TGTGCCAGCAGCAAACCGACACCCAACTCACCCCTCCACTTT. Translating gives CASSKPTPNSPLHF.

The genes are TRBV7-9 and TRBJ1-2; 9 bases are shared with TRBD1. The junction had 10 bases not matched to a gene; V was cut back by 6 bases and J by 8 bases. There are 14 residues in the CDR3. CDR1 SEHNR and CDR2 FQNEAQ come from the germline V gene (reference sequence). CDR3 nucleotide sequence: TGTGCCAGCAGAGGTACAGGGGGCGAAGGGGGCTACACCTTC. This sequence encodes CASRGTGGEGGYTF.

This clone was seen once. The rearrangement links TRBV6-1 to TRBJ1-1, with unresolved D. The CDR3 spans 11 residues. Per germline, CDR1 MNHNS and CDR2 SASEGT. V was cut by 7 bases and J by 3 bases, with 6 bases left in between. The CDR3 DNA is TGTGCCAGCATAGGGTACACTGAAGCTTTCTTT. It codes for CASIGYTEAFF.